The clone carrying this TCR beta chain was found a few times. Its target is unknown. This sample is part of a study of CD8+ T cells in alopecia areata. Study overall: Those treated were given oral tofacitinib at 5 to 10 mg twice daily. Tofacitinib administration persisted for 6 to 18 months, succeeded by 6 months off drug.

RNA was isolated and reverse transcribed to cDNA, the sequencing template. TCRdb's copy holds only in-frame clones and misses some; the assay was immunoSEQ multiplex PCR. Here the sample spans some 190,000 clones, over 55% being singletons. Study-wide points: Persistence in scalp and blood during tofacitinib was observed for many expanded lesional clones. Scalp clonality, along with expanded CD8+ clones among the top 100, was significantly decreased by tofacitinib.

The V and J ends lost 3 bases and 8 bases, in that order; junction bases with no gene match: 20. CDR3 size: 18 residues. In germline, CDR1 is SGHRS, CDR2 YFSETQ. This sample's treatment: oral pan-JAK inhibitor, 5-10 mg twice daily. This chain connects TRBV5-1 to TRBJ2-3; 8 nucleotides align to TRBD2. Source: CD4+ T cells sorted from blood, taken at week 24, from a patient treated with tofacitinib. The receptor was derived from a human donor with alopecia areata. This CDR3 is CASSSKPMVAGTWGTQYF. The CDR3 bases are TGCGCCAGCAGCTCCAAACCCATGGTAGCGGGGACTTGGGGTACGCAGTATTTT.